This T cell receptor beta chain was identified during a study of blood T cell repertoires in COVID-19. Whole-study context: The analysed material was cDNA or gDNA that came from T cells, B-cell-depleted T cells, or PBMCs.

In germline, CDR1 is SGHRS, CDR2 YFSETQ. Trimming took 7 bases from V and 1 from J, leaving 14 bases between them. The CDR3 is 14 amino acids. As processed by the authors: How many nucleated cells were present was estimated from reference gene primer amplification. Libraries were prepared by immunoSEQ multiplex PCR; TCRdb keeps only in-frame clonotypes and omits some of them. The DNA was the basis for D and trimming; V, J and clone size are from that table. Here the sample spans about 400,000 clones, over 75% being singletons. The material sequenced was PBMCs or T cells enriched from blood (not recorded which). The sequence came from a young woman who had recovered from COVID-19. The chain combines TRBV5-1 with TRBJ1-1; D is possibly TRBD1 (6 bases). Here the CDR3 DNA reads TGCGCCAGCGGGGTTACAGGGCCGAACACTGAAGCTTTCTTT. The encoded protein is CASGVTGPNTEAFF.